This passage covers 13 T cell receptor beta chains from one sample sequenced in a study of identical twins. TCRdb reprocessed the 5' RACE reads via MiXCR and lists one record per CDR3 protein. Altogether roughly 1,500,000 distinct CDR3 sequences are present, about 32% being singletons, with the ten largest covering about 0.3%. Sequencing was carried out using cord blood. The receptors here all came from a newborn girl in good health.

The table lists this clonotype with a few counts. The junction differs from germline at one of its ends, possibly a read error. The genes are TRBV5-1 and TRBJ2-5; D is unresolved. The germline V gene has CDR1 SGHRS and CDR2 YFSETQ. The CDR3 totals 12 residues. CDR3 nucleotide sequence: TGTGCCAGCAGTCCGGGTTACAATGAGCAGTACTTC. The encoded protein is CASSPGYNEQYF.

CDR3 loop: CSVGGANTGELFF. The CDR3 DNA is TGCAGCGTTGGAGGGGCGAACACCGGGGAGCTGTTTTTT. The chain recombines TRBV29-1 with TRBJ2-2, with D possibly called TRBD1 or TRBD2 (5 bases each). The V end lost 4 bases, the J end lost 0 bases, and 6 bases lay between the germline ends. The CDR3 loop spans 13 amino acids. Per germline, CDR1 SQVTM and CDR2 ANQGSEA.

The chain joins TRBV11-1 to TRBJ2-2; possibly TRBD1 for D (5 bases). Germline loops: CDR1 SGHAT, CDR2 FQDESV (reference sequence). Between the trimmed V and J ends, which lost 5 bases and 2 bases, there was a span of 15 bases. CDR3 size: 16 residues. The CDR3: CASSPLGRANTGELFF. The DNA for the CDR3 is TGTGCCAGCAGCCCCCTGGGCAGGGCCAACACCGGGGAGCTGTTTTTT.

J is TRBJ2-3 and V is TRBV3-1; unclear D gene. CDR3 length equals 12 residues. V lost 0 bases and J 6 bases, leaving 4 bases between the germline ends. Germline V gene lookup returns CDR1 LGHDT and CDR2 YNNKEL (reference sequence). The CDR3 DNA follows: TGTGCCAGCAGCCAAGATTGGGATACGCAGTATTTT. Protein sequence: CASSQDWDTQYF.

This clonotype was picked up a small number of times. The chain joins TRBV27 to TRBJ1-2; D is unclear. Trimming cost V 1 base and J 0 bases, with 12 bases left between them. CDR1 and CDR2 (germline): MNHEY, SMNVEV (reference sequence). CDR3 length: 16 residues. CDR3 sequence: CASSLFAGLANYGYTF. The CDR3 region has the DNA TGTGCCAGCAGTTTATTTGCGGGTTTAGCTAACTATGGCTACACCTTC.

V gene TRBV24-1 combines with J gene TRBJ2-1; D perhaps matches TRBD2 (6 bases). The length of the CDR3 is 15 residues. Trimming cost V 9 bases and J 4 bases, with 18 bases left between them. CDR1 and CDR2 from the germline V gene are KGHDR and SFDVKD. The CDR3 coding sequence is TGTGCCACCTACCTCCCTAGCGATGGTTACAATGAGCAGTTCTTC. This translates into CATYLPSDGYNEQFF.

The chain links TRBV11-2 to TRBJ2-4; 11 bases are shared with TRBD2. From germline, CDR1 is SGHAT and CDR2 FQNNGV. The CDR3 length is 14 residues. V lost 1 base to trimming and J lost 10 bases; unmatched junction nucleotides: 3. The CDR3 bases are TGTGCCAGCAGCTTAGTCGGACTAGCGGGTATTCAGTACTTC. Protein: CASSLVGLAGIQYF.

The V gene is TRBV25-1, the J gene TRBJ1-1; D not certain. V was cut by 4 bases and J by 0 bases, with 12 bases left in between. The CDR3 consists of 15 residues. Per the germline V gene, CDR1 is MGHDK and CDR2 is SYGVNS. For the CDR3, the DNA is TGTGCCAGCAGTGCAGTGACGTATATGAACACTGAAGCTTTCTTT. Its protein is CASSAVTYMNTEAFF.

This clonotype has more than one count but fewer than ten. The V gene is TRBV6-6, the J gene TRBJ2-5; D might be TRBD2 (7 bases). Trimming left V 8 bases short and J 1 base short, with 11 bases between. Germline CDR1 and CDR2: MNHNY and SVGAGI (reference sequence). The CDR3 runs to 13 residues. The CDR3 DNA is TGTGCCAGCGGGGGGGCCGTCCAAGAGACCCAGTACTTC. As protein: CASGGAVQETQYF.

This clonotype was recorded a few times. V usage is TRBV5-1 and J usage is TRBJ2-1; 12 bases match TRBD2. This CDR3 spans 16 amino acids. The germline gives CDR1 SGHRS, CDR2 YFSETQ. With V trimmed by 0 bases and J by 5 bases, 3 bases remained unmatched. CDR3 nucleotide sequence: TGCGCCAGCAGCTTGGTACTAGCGGGAGGAAACAATGAGCAGTTCTTC. Its protein is CASSLVLAGGNNEQFF.

This chain connects TRBV20-1 to TRBJ1-2; D unclear. Trimming cost V 6 bases and J 5 bases, with 16 bases left between them. Germline V gives CDR1 DFQATT, CDR2 SNEGSKA (reference sequence). The CDR3 sequence is 13 residues long. The CDR3 nucleotides are TGCAGTGCCCACAGATCGCCCGATTATGGCTACACCTTC. Translated: CSAHRSPDYGYTF.

This clonotype was detected only a few times. The chain couples TRBV10-3 to TRBJ2-1; D is possibly TRBD2 (5 bases). Germline V lookup: CDR1 ENHRY, CDR2 SYGVKD. V was clipped by 6 bases and J by 0 bases, with 18 bases between them. There are 17 residues in the CDR3. The CDR3 loop is CAISGRVGKISYNEQFF. For the CDR3, the DNA is TGTGCCATCAGCGGGCGGGTTGGAAAGATCTCCTACAATGAGCAGTTCTTC.

About this clonotype itself: This clone may be a read error of a much larger clone one base away. V usage is TRBV29-1 and J usage is TRBJ2-1; D is possibly TRBD1 (6 bases). Germline V lookup: CDR1 SQVTM, CDR2 ANQGSEA. V was trimmed by 0 bases and J by 7 bases, leaving 19 bases between them. CDR3 length equals 16 residues. The CDR3 nucleotides read TGCAGCGTTGAAGAATCAGGGGTTGGGCTTCAGAATGAGCAGTTCTTC. Encoded protein: CSVEESGVGLQNEQFF.